Sequencing of this TCR beta chain was carried out in a study of blood T cells in healthy people across ages. Together with a sample-barcoded 5' primer, a J-beta primer mix was included in a second PCR lasting roughly 6 to 12 cycles. TCRdb fed the 5' RACE reads into MiXCR, producing one record per CDR3 protein. The profile shows approximately 800,000 distinct CDR3 sequences, about 37% of them singletons. Losses at the gene ends were 3 bases for V and 2 bases for J; bases not matched to a gene: 3. CDR3 length: 16 amino acids. Germline assignment: CDR1 KGHSH and CDR2 LQKENI. The specimen sequenced was blood. The source of this sequence is a man aged 18 to 35 in good health. This chain links TRBV18 with TRBJ2-2; TRBD1 matches at 10 bases. CDR3 in DNA: TGTGCCAGCTCACCTTCGACAGGGGGCAACACCGGGGAGCTGTTTTTT. Amino acids: CASSPSTGGNTGELFF.